This T cell receptor beta chain originates from a study of blood T cell repertoires in COVID-19 (dated by TCRdb to between 2020 and 2021). Concerning the study at large: The collaborator samples originated in the United States, Italy and Spain and spanned the acute and convalescent phases of COVID-19. The prospective study material was composed of cDNA or gDNA derived from T cells, B-cell-depleted T cells, or PBMCs. Deeply sampled blood TCRbeta repertoires from subjects exposed to, actively infected with, or recovered from COVID-19 were included in the dataset. The repertoires were made available in a free public database intended to serve as a resource for research on the immune response to SARS-CoV-2. The samples were drawn from two sources: the first 160 participants of the ongoing ImmuneRACE study, and approximately 1,300 subjects contributed by 6 global collaborators. Sample metadata almost always included a de-identified subject ID, COVID-19 status, age in years and sex. Where available, HLA class I and class II types were taken from metadata supplied by the sample provider and were not determined by assay-based typing.

In Seattle, one collaborating source enrolled patients while the infection was active and tracked those patients longitudinally over the course of disease. The collaborating institutions used their own protocols to collect whole blood in K2EDTA tubes. For TCRbeta analysis, collaborators shipped samples as frozen whole blood, isolated PBMCs, or DNA extracted from either of those sample types. The immunoSEQ Assay, a bias-controlled multiplex PCR, was used to amplify TCRbeta CDR3 regions from genomic DNA. The authors' analysis ran thus. Within the assay, amplification of reference gene primers was used to estimate how many nucleated cells each sample contained. To quantify the absolute abundance of each unique TCRbeta CDR3 rearrangement, sequence reads were collapsed and filtered. For each sample, productive Simpson clonality was calculated as the square root of Simpson's diversity index over productive rearrangements. This immuneACCESS table, as held by TCRdb, lists in-frame sequences with V and J called but not all clones. Of the missing ones, under half trace to an unresolved V gene in checked studies; the others have no known cause. V and J calls and clone size are given by that table; D and trimming were obtained from the DNA. The sample table holds 150,000 to 200,000 clones, of which about 83% were seen once. The top ten clones comprise over 15% of the sample.

Trimming accounts for 4 bases at V and 1 base at J, while the number of junction bases matched to no gene is 4. Per the germline V gene, SGHRS is the CDR1 and YFSETQ is the CDR2. The CDR3 holds 14 amino acids from the cysteine to the phenylalanine. The DNA shown is the 42-base CDR3, in frame from base 1. The paper's findings and limits, for the study overall: The quantity of clinical and demographic metadata differed by source and by participant and was supplied without curation.

With respect to this clone: What this receptor recognizes is not known. Per-nucleotide qualities are absent, and no much larger clonotype sits a single base away. In the same sample, other DNA sequences code for this CDR3.

The sequenced material came from peripheral blood. This TCR was recovered from an older person with COVID-19, enrolled during active disease. This chain is built from TRBV5-1 and TRBJ1-1; 7 central nucleotides agree with TRBD1. The CDR3 protein is CASSPRQGNTEAFF. The bases read TGCGCCAGCAGCCCTAGACAGGGGAACACTGAAGCTTTCTTT.